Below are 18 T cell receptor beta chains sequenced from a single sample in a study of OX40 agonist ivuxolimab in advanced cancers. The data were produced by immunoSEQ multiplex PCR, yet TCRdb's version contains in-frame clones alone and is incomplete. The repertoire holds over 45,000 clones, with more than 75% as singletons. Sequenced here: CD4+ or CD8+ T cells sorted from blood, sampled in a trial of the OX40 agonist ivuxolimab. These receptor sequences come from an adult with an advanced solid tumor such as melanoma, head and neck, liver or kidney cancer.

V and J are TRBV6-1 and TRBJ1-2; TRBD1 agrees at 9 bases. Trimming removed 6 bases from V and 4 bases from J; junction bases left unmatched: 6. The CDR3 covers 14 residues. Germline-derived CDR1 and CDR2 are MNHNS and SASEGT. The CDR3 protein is CASREQGAGYGYTF. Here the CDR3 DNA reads TGTGCCAGCAGGGAACAGGGGGCGGGCTATGGCTACACCTTC.

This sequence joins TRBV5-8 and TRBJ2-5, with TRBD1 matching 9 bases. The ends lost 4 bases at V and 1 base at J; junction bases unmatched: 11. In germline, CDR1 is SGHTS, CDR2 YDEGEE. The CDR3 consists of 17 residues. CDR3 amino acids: CASSPGTDRGGQETQYF. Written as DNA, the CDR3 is TGTGCCAGCAGCCCGGGAACGGACAGGGGAGGCCAAGAGACCCAGTACTTC.

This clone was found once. For the CDR3, the DNA is TGTGCCAGCAGCTTCCCAGGAGGTAGTACTGAAGCTTTCTTT. It yields the protein CASSFPGGSTEAFF. V usage is TRBV7-2 and J usage is TRBJ1-1, with D unresolved. The CDR3 consists of 14 residues. Per the germline V gene, CDR1 is SGHTA and CDR2 is FQGNSA. Trimming cost V 3 bases and J 5 bases, with 13 bases left between them. The full variable domain, in which reference TRBV7-2 and TRBJ1-1 provide the parts outside the CDR3, is GAGVSQSPSNKVTEKGKDVELRCDPISGHTALYWYRQSLGQGLEFLIYFQGNSAPDKSGLPSDRFSAERTGGSVSTLTIQRTQQEDSAVYLCASSFPGGSTEAFFGQGTRLTVV.

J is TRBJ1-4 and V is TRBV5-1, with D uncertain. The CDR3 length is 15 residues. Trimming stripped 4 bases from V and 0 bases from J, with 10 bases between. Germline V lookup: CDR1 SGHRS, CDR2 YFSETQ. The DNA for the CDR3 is TGCGCCAGCAGCCCGGGGTCGGCAACTAATGAAAAACTGTTTTTT. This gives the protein CASSPGSATNEKLFF. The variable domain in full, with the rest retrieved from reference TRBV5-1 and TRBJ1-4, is KAGVTQTPRYLIKTRGQQVTLSCSPISGHRSVSWYQQTPGQGLQFLFEYFSETQRNKGNFPGRFSGRQFSNSRSEMNVSTLELGDSALYLCASSPGSATNEKLFFGSGTQLSVL.

CDR3 DNA sequence: TGTGCCAGCAGCCCGGGGACTAGCGGGAGATACGAGCAGTACTTC. Its translation is CASSPGTSGRYEQYF. The rearrangement uses TRBV11-2 and TRBJ2-7; the match to TRBD2 covers 14 bases. The CDR3 length is 15 residues. V lost 5 bases and J lost 4; bases outside the gene matches: 4. Germline V gives CDR1 SGHAT, CDR2 FQNNGV.

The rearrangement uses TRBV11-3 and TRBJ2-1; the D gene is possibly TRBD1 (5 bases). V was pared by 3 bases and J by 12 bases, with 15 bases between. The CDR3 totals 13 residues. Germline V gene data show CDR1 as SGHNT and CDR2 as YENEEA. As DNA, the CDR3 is TGTGCCAGCAGCTTTCCGACAGAAGTTGGGCAGTTCTTC. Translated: CASSFPTEVGQFF.

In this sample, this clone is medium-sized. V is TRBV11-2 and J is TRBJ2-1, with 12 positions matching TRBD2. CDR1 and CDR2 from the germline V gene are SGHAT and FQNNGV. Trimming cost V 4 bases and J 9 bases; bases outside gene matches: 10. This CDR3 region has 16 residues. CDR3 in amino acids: CASSSRLAGELGEQFF. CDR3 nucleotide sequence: TGTGCCAGCAGCTCTCGACTAGCGGGAGAGCTAGGTGAGCAGTTCTTC.

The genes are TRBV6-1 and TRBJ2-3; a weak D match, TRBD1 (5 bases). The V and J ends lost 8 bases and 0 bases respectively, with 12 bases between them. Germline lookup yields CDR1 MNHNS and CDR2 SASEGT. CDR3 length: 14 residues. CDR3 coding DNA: TGTGCCAGCGCGACAGTGATTAGCACAGATACGCAGTATTTT. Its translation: CASATVISTDTQYF.

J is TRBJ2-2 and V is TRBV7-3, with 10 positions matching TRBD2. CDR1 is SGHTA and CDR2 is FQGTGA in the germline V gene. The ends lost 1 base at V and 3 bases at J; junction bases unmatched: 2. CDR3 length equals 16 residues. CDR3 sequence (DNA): TGTGCCAGCAGCTTAAACAGCGGGAGGGACACCGGGGAGCTGTTTTTT. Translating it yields CASSLNSGRDTGELFF.

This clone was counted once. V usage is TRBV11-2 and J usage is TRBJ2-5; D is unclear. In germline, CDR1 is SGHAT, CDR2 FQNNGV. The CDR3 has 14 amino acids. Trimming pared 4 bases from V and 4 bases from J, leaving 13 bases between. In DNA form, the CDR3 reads TGTGCCAGCAGCTACGGCCCGGGTGGAGAGACCCAGTACTTC. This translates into CASSYGPGGETQYF.

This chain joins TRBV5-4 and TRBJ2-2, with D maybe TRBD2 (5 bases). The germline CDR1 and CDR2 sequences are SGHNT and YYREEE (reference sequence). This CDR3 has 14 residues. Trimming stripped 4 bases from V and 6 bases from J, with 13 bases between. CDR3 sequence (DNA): TGTGCCAGCAGCCCCGTGGGAGAGCCCGGGGAGCTGTTTTTT. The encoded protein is CASSPVGEPGELFF.

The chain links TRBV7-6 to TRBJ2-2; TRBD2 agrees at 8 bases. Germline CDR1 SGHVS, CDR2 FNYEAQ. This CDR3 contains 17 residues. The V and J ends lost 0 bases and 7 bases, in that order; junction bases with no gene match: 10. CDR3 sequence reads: CASSLAGTGGPNGELFF. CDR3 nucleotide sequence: TGTGCCAGCAGCTTAGCTGGAACGGGAGGGCCGAACGGGGAGCTGTTTTTT.

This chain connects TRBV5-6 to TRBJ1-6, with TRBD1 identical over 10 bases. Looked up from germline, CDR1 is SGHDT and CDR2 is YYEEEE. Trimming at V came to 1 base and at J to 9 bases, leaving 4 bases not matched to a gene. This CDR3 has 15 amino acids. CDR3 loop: CASSLLRDRGSPLHF. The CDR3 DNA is TGTGCCAGCAGCTTGCTACGGGACAGGGGTTCACCCCTCCACTTT.

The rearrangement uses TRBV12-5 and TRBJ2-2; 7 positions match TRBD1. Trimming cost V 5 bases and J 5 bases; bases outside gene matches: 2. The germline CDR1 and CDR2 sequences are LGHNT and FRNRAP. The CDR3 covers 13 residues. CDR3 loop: CASGRTGTGELFF. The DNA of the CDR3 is TGTGCTAGTGGTCGGACAGGAACCGGGGAGCTGTTTTTT. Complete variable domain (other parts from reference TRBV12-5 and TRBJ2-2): DARVTQTPRHKVTEMGQEVTMRCQPILGHNTVFWYRQTMMQGLELLAYFRNRAPLDDSGMPKDRFSAEMPDATLATLKIQPSEPRDSAVYFCASGRTGTGELFFGEGSRLTVL.

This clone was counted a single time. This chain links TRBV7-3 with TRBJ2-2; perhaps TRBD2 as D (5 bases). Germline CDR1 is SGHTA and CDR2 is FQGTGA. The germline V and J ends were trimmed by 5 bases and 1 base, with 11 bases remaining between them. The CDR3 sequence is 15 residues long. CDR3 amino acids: CASSLRSGNTGELFF. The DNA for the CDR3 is TGTGCCAGCAGCCTAAGGAGCGGGAACACCGGGGAGCTGTTTTTT.

CDR3 loop: CASSPDSQSFNEQFF. As DNA, the CDR3 is TGTGCCAGCAGCCCGGACAGCCAGAGCTTCAATGAGCAGTTCTTC. V is TRBV28 and J is TRBJ2-1; possibly TRBD1 for D (6 bases). The CDR3 sequence is 15 residues long. From germline, CDR1 is MDHEN and CDR2 SYDVKM. Trimming removed 6 bases from V and 6 bases from J, with 18 bases in between.

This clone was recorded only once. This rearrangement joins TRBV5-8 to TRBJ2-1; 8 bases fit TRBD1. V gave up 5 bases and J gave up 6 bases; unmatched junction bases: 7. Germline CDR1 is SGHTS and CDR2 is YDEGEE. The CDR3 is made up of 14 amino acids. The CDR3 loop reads CASSYQGASNEQFF. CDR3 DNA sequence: TGTGCCAGCAGTTACCAGGGGGCGAGCAATGAGCAGTTCTTC. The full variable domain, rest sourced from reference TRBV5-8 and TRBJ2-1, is EAGVTQSPTHLIKTRGQQATLRCSPISGHTSVYWYQQALGLGLQFLLWYDEGEERNRGNFPPRFSGRQFPNYSSELNVNALELEDSALYLCASSYQGASNEQFFGPGTRLTVL.

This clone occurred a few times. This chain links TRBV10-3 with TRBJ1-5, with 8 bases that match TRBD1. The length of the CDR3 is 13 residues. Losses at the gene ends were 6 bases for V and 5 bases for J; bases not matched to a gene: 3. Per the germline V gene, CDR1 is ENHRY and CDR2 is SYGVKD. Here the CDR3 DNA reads TGTGCCATCAGCCCGGACAGGGATCAGCCCCAGCATTTT. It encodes CAISPDRDQPQHF.